This T cell receptor (beta chain) was recorded in a study of T cell repertoires in cytomegalovirus infection. In the case of this clonotype: What it recognizes is unknown.

TCRdb reanalysed the reads using MiXCR and keeps one entry per CDR3 protein. The table has 750,000 to 900,000 distinct CDR3 sequences, 25% to 35% seen once. CDR1 and CDR2 (germline): ENHRY, SYGVKD. The CDR3 has 15 amino acids. Unmatched junction bases numbered 6, after V lost 3 bases and J lost 9 bases. V and J are TRBV10-3 and TRBJ2-1, with 12 bases fitting TRBD1. The TCR comes from a human donor in good health (CMV status not recorded). Some clones in this sample may be carry-over from other donors' samples. The source was cultured CD8+ T cells from PBMCs, collected from culture after CMV antigen stimulation. The CDR3 sequence is CAISEGTGGITEQFF. The CDR3 DNA sequence: TGTGCCATCAGTGAAGGGACAGGGGGCATCACTGAGCAGTTCTTC.